This entry concerns a single TCR beta chain. The CDR3 is made up of 11 amino acids. V was shortened by 8 bases and J by 6 bases, with 8 bases between the two germline ends. Germline-derived CDR1 and CDR2 are SNHLY and FYNNEI. This entry comes from a study of CD8+ T cells in alopecia areata. Extraction of RNA preceded its reverse transcription into cDNA, which served as the sequencing template. Sequenced by immunoSEQ multiplex PCR; TCRdb stores in-frame clones only, minus some. The sample has some 160,000 clones; about three fifths are singletons. The sequencing sample was made of CD8+ T cells sorted from blood. The sequence was collected from a human donor in good health. The V and J genes are TRBV2 and TRBJ2-1; D uncertain. CDR3: CASRTINEQFF. CDR3 sequence (DNA): TGTGCCAGCCGTACTATCAATGAGCAGTTCTTC.